These 10 T cell receptor beta chains came from one sample sequenced in a study of blood T cells in healthy people across ages. Through a sample-barcoded 5' primer and a J-beta primer mix, a second PCR was run for roughly 7 to 11 cycles. TCRdb analysed the 5' RACE reads with MiXCR anew, one entry per CDR3 protein. This table holds about 640,000 distinct CDR3 sequences, approximately 30% found once. Sequencing was carried out using blood. The receptors stem from a woman of 80 years or more in good health.

The chain links TRBV12-3 or TRBV12-4 to TRBJ2-7; 9 positions match TRBD2. The CDR3 runs to 15 residues. Trimming took 2 bases from V and 9 from J; bases not matched to a gene: 11. The CDR3 sequence is CASSLSAGGRGLQYF. In DNA form, the CDR3 reads TGTGCCAGCAGTTTATCAGCGGGGGGCCGCGGTTTGCAGTACTTC.

This clonotype appeared a single time. This chain uses TRBV29-1 with TRBJ1-2, with 8 bases fitting TRBD1. CDR3 length: 13 amino acids. With 6 bases clipped from V and 2 bases from J, the junction kept 5 bases outside the gene matches. The V gene's germline CDR1 is SQVTM and CDR2 ANQGSEA. The CDR3 DNA reads as TGCAGCGTCTGGACAGGGAAGAACTATGGCTACACCTTC. Translated: CSVWTGKNYGYTF.

This clonotype has a count of ten or more. The chain recombines TRBV20-1 with TRBJ2-7; D is possibly TRBD1 (6 bases). V was trimmed by 4 bases and J by 2 bases, leaving 15 bases between them. The CDR3 covers 14 residues. CDR1 and CDR2 (germline): DFQATT, SNEGSKA (reference sequence). The CDR3 loop reads CSAIGQLMTYEQYF. DNA for the CDR3: TGCAGTGCTATAGGACAGCTAATGACCTACGAGCAGTACTTC.

This rearrangement joins TRBV27 to TRBJ1-6; a weak D match, TRBD1 (6 bases). Trimming stripped 7 bases from V and 0 bases from J, with 13 bases between. CDR3 length: 16 amino acids. Looked up from germline, CDR1 is MNHEY and CDR2 is SMNVEV (reference sequence). CDR3 sequence (DNA): TGTGCCAGCAAATGGACAGCTAGCTCCTATAATTCACCCCTCCACTTT. Translating gives CASKWTASSYNSPLHF.

This clonotype was observed many times. This chain connects TRBV7-2 to TRBJ1-1, with TRBD1 as a possible D gene (5 bases). This CDR3 spans 15 amino acids. Germline V CDR1 and CDR2: SGHTA, FQGNSA. V lost 1 base and J 10 bases, leaving 19 bases between the germline ends. CDR3 DNA: TGTGCCAGCAGCTTAGACTCGTCAGGGACCTTGAGAGCTTTCTTT. Its translation is CASSLDSSGTLRAFF. Filled out from reference TRBV7-2 and TRBJ1-1, the complete variable domain reads GAGVSQSPSNKVTEKGKDVELRCDPISGHTALYWYRQSLGQGLEFLIYFQGNSAPDKSGLPSDRFSAERTGGSVSTLTIQRTQQEDSAVYLCASSLDSSGTLRAFFGQGTRLTVV.

This clonotype has ten or more counts. The chain couples TRBV27 to TRBJ2-3; D is unclear. V was pared by 0 bases and J by 0 bases, with 7 bases between. The germline gives CDR1 MNHEY, CDR2 SMNVEV (reference sequence). The CDR3 is 15 amino acids. The CDR3 nucleotides are TGTGCCAGCAGTTTATCGGTCTTAAGCACAGATACGCAGTATTTT. It codes for CASSLSVLSTDTQYF.

This clonotype appeared a single time. The J gene is TRBJ1-4, the V gene TRBV7-2; D is unclear. The germline V and J ends were trimmed by 4 bases and 0 bases, with 9 bases remaining between them. CDR3 length: 15 amino acids. Germline V gene sequence: CDR1 SGHTA, CDR2 FQGNSA. This CDR3 is CASSYTVATNEKLFF. CDR3 in DNA: TGTGCCAGCAGCTACACAGTCGCAACTAATGAAAAACTGTTTTTT.

This clonotype appeared once. Since a much larger clone is just one base distant, this may be a read error. The chain is built from TRBV4-2 and TRBJ2-5, with D perhaps matching TRBD2 (6 bases). From germline, CDR1 is LGHNA and CDR2 YNFKEQ. This CDR3 is built from 16 residues. DNA of the CDR3: TGTGCCAACAGCCAAGATTCCCTAAGAACTAGCAATGAGCAGTACTTC. Amino acids: CANSQDSLRTSNEQYF.

This clonotype has a count of ten or more. J is TRBJ2-3 and V is TRBV4-3, with D possibly called TRBD1 or TRBD2 (7 bases each). CDR1 and CDR2 (germline): LGHNA, YSLEER. CDR3 length equals 16 residues. V lost 3 bases and J 1 base, leaving 14 bases between the germline ends. Written as DNA, the CDR3 is TGCGCCAGCAGCCATAAACAGGGGAGGGGCACAGATACGCAGTATTTT. Translating gives CASSHKQGRGTDTQYF.

This clonotype was detected ten times or more. This may arise from a read error, as a much more abundant clone is one base away. V is TRBV4-1 and J is TRBJ2-1; D unclear. The DNA end lines up better with TRBJ2-7; the J call may be wrong. The CDR3 is 16 residues long. The germline gives CDR1 MGHRA, CDR2 YSYEKL. The DNA for the CDR3 is TGCGCCAGCAGCAGACGGTATGAGAGCTCCTACAATGAGCAGTACTTC. Translation gives CASSRRYESSYNEQYF.